The 26 T cell receptor beta chains presented below share a single source sample, sequenced in a study of blood T cell repertoires in COVID-19. Measured with immunoSEQ multiplex PCR; TCRdb has only the in-frame clones, and not every one. The sample has roughly 43,000 clones, approximately 86% seen once. What was sequenced was peripheral blood. The source is a woman in her 70s with acute or convalescent COVID-19.

The CDR3 reads CMASLGETQYF. The DNA of the CDR3 is TGCATGGCTTCACTCGGGGAGACCCAGTACTTC. This sequence joins TRBV20-1 and TRBJ2-5; D not resolved. The germline V gene encodes CDR1 DFQATT and CDR2 SNEGSKA (reference sequence). The CDR3 totals 11 residues.

This clone occurred a few times. The chain links TRBV6-2 or TRBV6-3 to TRBJ2-7, with 8 bases aligning to TRBD1. V was pared by 4 bases and J by 0 bases, with 5 bases of the junction left unmatched. CDR3 length: 15 amino acids. Germline CDR1 reads MNHEY; CDR2 reads SVGEGT. The CDR3, as DNA: TGTGCCAGCAGTTGGGACAGGCCACCCTCCTACGAGCAGTACTTC. This codes for CASSWDRPPSYEQYF.

This chain joins TRBV7-2 and TRBJ2-3, with D maybe TRBD2 (5 bases). Germline CDR1 SGHTA, CDR2 FQGNSA. The CDR3 totals 15 residues. V was pared by 2 bases and J by 1 base, with 10 bases between. The CDR3 loop reads CASSLTQAGTDTQYF. The CDR3 nucleotides read TGTGCCAGCAGCTTAACCCAAGCGGGCACAGATACGCAGTATTTT.

The chain couples TRBV4-1 to TRBJ1-2, with D possibly TRBD1 on 6 matching bases. Trimming stripped 6 bases from V and 4 bases from J, with 18 bases between. Germline CDR1 MGHRA, CDR2 YSYEKL. CDR3 length: 15 amino acids. The CDR3 region has the DNA TGCGCCAGCAGACCAACTTCACAGGGAAGCTATGGCTACACCTTC. This gives the protein CASRPTSQGSYGYTF.

The rearrangement links TRBV19 to TRBJ1-6; perhaps TRBD1 as D (6 bases). The CDR3 is 14 amino acids. V dropped 5 bases and J dropped 5 bases, with 10 bases sitting between them. CDR1 and CDR2 (germline): LNHDA, SQIVND (reference sequence). CDR3 coding DNA: TGTGCCAGTAGTCGTAAGGGGGATAATTCACCCCTCCACTTT. Translating it yields CASSRKGDNSPLHF.

As concerns this clone: A junction boundary mismatches the germline segment, possibly from a read error. The chain couples TRBV6-2 or TRBV6-3 to TRBJ2-5; D unclear. Germline CDR1 and CDR2: MNHEY and SVGEGT. The length of the CDR3 is 11 residues. The CDR3 nucleotides are TGTGCCAGCAGTCCACAAGTGACCCAGTACTTC. Encoded protein: CASSPQVTQYF.

The V gene is TRBV7-9, the J gene TRBJ1-1, with a tentative D call TRBD1 (6 bases). Deletions cut 3 bases from V and 1 base from J, with 6 bases between. This CDR3 comprises 13 residues. CDR1 SEHNR and CDR2 FQNEAQ come from the germline V gene (reference sequence). CDR3 protein: CASSLGQNTEAFF. CDR3 coding DNA: TGTGCCAGCAGCTTGGGACAGAACACTGAAGCTTTCTTT.

The chain joins TRBV19 to TRBJ2-4; 10 bases fit TRBD2. The germline V gene encodes CDR1 LNHDA and CDR2 SQIVND (reference sequence). The CDR3 consists of 16 residues. The trim removed 0 bases at V and 7 bases at J, leaving 6 bases unmatched. DNA of the CDR3: TGTGCCAGTAGTATAGACGCTAGCGGGAGTGGCAACATTCAGTACTTC. Translation gives CASSIDASGSGNIQYF.

This clone was observed a handful of times. The chain employs TRBV11-3 and TRBJ2-7, with D possibly being TRBD1 (5 bases). The V end lost 5 bases, the J end lost 3 bases, and 11 bases lay between the germline ends. The germline V gene encodes CDR1 SGHNT and CDR2 YENEEA. This CDR3 is built from 13 residues. In DNA form, the CDR3 reads TGTGCCAGCAGCCTCCAGGGCCTCTACGAGCAGTACTTC. Translating gives CASSLQGLYEQYF.

The rearrangement joins TRBV19 to TRBJ1-1, with D possibly matching TRBD1 (5 bases). Trimming removed 5 bases from V and 4 bases from J, with 20 bases in between. The CDR3 runs to 16 residues. From germline, CDR1 is LNHDA and CDR2 SQIVND (reference sequence). The CDR3 DNA reads TGTGCCAGTAGTCCCTCCCTGGGGCGTGGTGGCACTGAAGCTTTCTTT. Translated: CASSPSLGRGGTEAFF.

J is TRBJ2-7 and V is TRBV27; tentative D call: TRBD2 (5 bases). Germline V CDR1 and CDR2: MNHEY, SMNVEV (reference sequence). V shed 3 bases and J shed 4 bases, with 13 bases lying between them. There are 14 residues in the CDR3. CDR3 residues: CASSLRGNRYEQYF. The DNA of the CDR3 is TGTGCCAGCAGTTTGCGAGGGAATAGGTACGAGCAGTACTTC.

There are a few counts of this clone. V and J are TRBV9 and TRBJ2-7; no definite D call. Germline CDR1 and CDR2: SGDLS and YYNGEE. V lost 0 bases and J 2 bases, leaving 9 bases between the germline ends. The CDR3 covers 14 residues. The CDR3 reads CASSVGSRTYEQYF. DNA for the CDR3: TGTGCCAGCAGCGTAGGCTCCAGGACCTACGAGCAGTACTTC.

The chain has TRBV13 and TRBJ1-3, with unresolved D. This CDR3 is built from 14 residues. Trimming shortened V by 3 bases and J by 0 bases, and 6 bases separated the two germline ends. Per the germline V gene, CDR1 is PRHDT and CDR2 is FYEKMQ (reference sequence). CDR3 bases: TGTGCCAGCAGCTTGCCGAGCTCTGGAAACACCATATATTTT. It yields the protein CASSLPSSGNTIYF.

This chain links TRBV6-2 or TRBV6-3 with TRBJ1-1, with 7 nucleotides matching TRBD1. Germline CDR1 reads MNHEY; CDR2 reads SVGEGT. The V segment lost 5 bases and the J segment 5 bases; nucleotides outside the gene matches: 11. The CDR3 covers 15 residues. CDR3 DNA sequence: TGTGCCAGCAGTCCCGCCGGACAGGTTCCGACTGAAGCTTTCTTT. This codes for CASSPAGQVPTEAFF.

This clone qualifies as medium-sized (0.01 to 0.1%). The gene calls are TRBV19 and TRBJ1-1, with D perhaps TRBD1 (5 bases). The CDR3 covers 13 residues. Germline values: CDR1 LNHDA, CDR2 SQIVND (reference sequence). Trimming shortened V by 11 bases and J by 4 bases, and 17 bases separated the two germline ends. CDR3 amino acids: CASDGGTGTEAFF. DNA of the CDR3: TGTGCCTCTGATGGGGGGACGGGCACTGAAGCTTTCTTT.

This chain links TRBV28 with TRBJ2-7; 11 positions agree with TRBD1. V lost 7 bases to trimming and J lost 6 bases; unmatched junction nucleotides: 14. CDR1 is MDHEN, CDR2 SYDVKM, per germline. The CDR3 extends over 16 amino acids. CDR3 nucleotide sequence: TGTGCCAGCACCTCCCAACAGGGGACAGGGGGATTCGAGCAGTACTTC. It encodes CASTSQQGTGGFEQYF. Using reference TRBV28 and TRBJ2-7 for the parts outside the CDR3, the full variable domain is DVKVTQSSRYLVKRTGEKVFLECVQDMDHENMFWYRQDPGLGLRLIYFSYDVKMKEKGDIPEGYSVSREKKERFSLILESASTNQTSMYLCASTSQQGTGGFEQYFGPGTRLTVT.

This chain uses TRBV7-3 with TRBJ2-1; 8 bases agree with TRBD1. The germline gives CDR1 SGHTA, CDR2 FQGTGA. Trimming at V came to 3 bases and at J to 5 bases, leaving 3 bases not matched to a gene. The CDR3 has 14 residues. Written as DNA, the CDR3 is TGTGCCAGCAGCTTTGACAGGGGTGACAATGAGCAGTTCTTC. This translates into CASSFDRGDNEQFF.

This chain connects TRBV18 to TRBJ1-5, with D tentatively TRBD1 (6 bases). CDR1 is KGHSH and CDR2 is LQKENI in the germline V gene. Trimming removed 3 bases at V and 4 bases at J, with 19 bases between. The CDR3 is made up of 17 amino acids. The CDR3 loop reads CASSPQEGGGINQPQHF. The CDR3 coding sequence is TGTGCCAGCTCACCCCAGGAGGGAGGGGGGATTAATCAGCCCCAGCATTTT. The full variable domain, rest sourced from reference TRBV18 and TRBJ1-5, is NAGVMQNPRHLVRRRGQEARLRCSPMKGHSHVYWYRQLPEEGLKFMVYLQKENIIDESGMPKERFSAEFPKEGPSILRIQQVVRGDSAAYFCASSPQEGGGINQPQHFGDGTRLSIL.

This sequence joins TRBV6-5 and TRBJ2-1, with TRBD2 matching over 8 bases. This CDR3 contains 15 residues. Germline values: CDR1 MNHEY, CDR2 SVGAGI. Losses at the gene ends were 4 bases for V and 0 bases for J; bases not matched to a gene: 2. The DNA for the CDR3 is TGTGCCAGCAGTTTAGCGGGAAGCTCCTACAATGAGCAGTTCTTC. As protein: CASSLAGSSYNEQFF.

The chain uses TRBV24-1 and TRBJ2-1, with 11 nucleotides matching TRBD2. CDR1 KGHDR and CDR2 SFDVKD come from the germline V gene. After removal of 9 bases from V and 8 bases from J, the junction contained 11 bases not matched to a gene. CDR3 length: 15 residues. CDR3 nucleotide sequence: TGTGCCACCGGAACTAGCGGGAGCTCCAGGTATGAGCAGTTCTTC. As protein: CATGTSGSSRYEQFF.

The chain uses TRBV5-4 and TRBJ2-2; 12 bases align to TRBD1. The CDR3 is 17 amino acids. The germline CDR1 and CDR2 sequences are SGHNT and YYREEE (reference sequence). V lost 6 bases and J lost 2; bases outside the gene matches: 8. The CDR3 spells CASTSRDRGQNTGELFF. The CDR3 coding sequence is TGTGCCAGCACCTCCCGGGACAGGGGGCAAAACACCGGGGAGCTGTTTTTT.

V is TRBV19 and J is TRBJ2-1, with 12 bases fitting TRBD2. Looked up from germline, CDR1 is LNHDA and CDR2 is SQIVND (reference sequence). Germline trimming cut 6 bases from V and 9 bases from J; bases unmatched to any gene: 9. This CDR3 spans 15 amino acids. The CDR3: CASSSTSGSLVEQFF. The DNA of the CDR3 is TGTGCCAGTAGCTCGACTAGCGGGAGTTTAGTTGAGCAGTTCTTC. The variable domain in full, completed from reference TRBV19 and TRBJ2-1, reads DGGITQSPKYLFRKEGQNVTLSCEQNLNHDAMYWYRQDPGQGLRLIYYSQIVNDFQKGDIAEGYSVSREKKESFPLTVTSAQKNPTAFYLCASSSTSGSLVEQFFGPGTRLTVL.

The V call is TRBV3-1 (or the pseudogene TRBV3-2), the J call TRBJ2-4, with TRBD2 as a possible D gene (5 bases). Germline V gives CDR1 LGHDT, CDR2 YNNKEL (reference sequence). The CDR3 is 16 amino acids. V gave up 0 bases and J gave up 1 base, with 10 bases separating them. This CDR3 is CASSQEGAGAKNIQYF. The CDR3 nucleotides read TGTGCCAGCAGCCAAGAAGGCGCGGGCGCCAAAAACATTCAGTACTTC.

This sequence joins TRBV7-9 and TRBJ1-2; 10 bases map to TRBD1. Germline V gives CDR1 SEHNR, CDR2 FQNEAQ (reference sequence). V was pared by 6 bases and J by 4 bases, with 5 bases of the junction left unmatched. This CDR3 is built from 14 residues. Here the CDR3 reads CASSQTGGGYGYTF. The CDR3 nucleotides read TGTGCCAGCAGTCAGACAGGGGGCGGCTATGGCTACACCTTC.

This clone was recorded only once. This chain links TRBV6-5 with TRBJ1-5; TRBD1 might be the D (6 bases). There are 15 residues in the CDR3. V shed 4 bases and J shed 9 bases, with 19 bases lying between them. Germline assignment: CDR1 MNHEY and CDR2 SVGAGI. The CDR3 loop is CASSSTGTHSRPQHF. CDR3 DNA sequence: TGTGCCAGCAGTTCAACCGGGACACACAGCCGGCCCCAGCATTTT.

The CDR3 DNA follows: TGTGCCAGCAAGCGGAGATACAATGAGCAGTTCTTC. This translates into CASKRRYNEQFF. The V gene is TRBV2, the J gene TRBJ2-1; D possibly corresponds to TRBD2 (5 bases). The germline V and J ends were trimmed by 7 bases and 4 bases, with 8 bases remaining between them. Germline V CDR1 and CDR2: SNHLY, FYNNEI. The CDR3 sequence is 12 residues long.